These 12 T cell receptor beta chains were sequenced from one sample in a study of OX40 agonist ivuxolimab in advanced cancers. The library came from the immunoSEQ multiplex PCR assay. TCRdb limited this immuneACCESS table to in-frame rearrangements with V and J called. A share of clones is missing; checked studies link under half to unresolved V genes, and the rest is unexplained. The sample includes under 80,000 clones, with roughly 87% observed a single time. About 0.57% of the sample comes from the top ten. The sequenced sample was CD4+ or CD8+ T cells sorted from blood, obtained in a trial of the OX40 agonist ivuxolimab. Every receptor here comes from an adult with an advanced solid tumor such as melanoma, head and neck, liver or kidney cancer.

The chain employs TRBV30 and TRBJ2-3; 9 bases agree with TRBD1. V gave up 0 bases and J gave up 4 bases; unmatched junction bases: 8. The germline CDR1 and CDR2 sequences are GTSNPN and SVGIG (reference sequence). This CDR3 region has 16 residues. The CDR3 loop is CAWSVQGASEADTQYF. The DNA for the CDR3 is TGTGCCTGGAGTGTACAGGGGGCGAGTGAGGCAGATACGCAGTATTTT.

The chain carries TRBV4-2 and TRBJ2-5; 7 bases are shared with TRBD1. Trimming cost V 5 bases and J 5 bases; bases outside gene matches: 11. The CDR3 length is 15 residues. CDR1 is LGHNA, CDR2 YNFKEQ, per germline. CDR3 residues: CASSISIGGGETQYF. As DNA, the CDR3 is TGTGCCAGCAGCATTAGTATAGGGGGCGGGGAGACCCAGTACTTC.

J is TRBJ2-3 and V is TRBV15; unclear D gene. CDR3 length: 13 residues. The germline V gene has CDR1 LNHNV and CDR2 YYDKDF (reference sequence). V was clipped by 0 bases and J by 3 bases, with 4 bases between them. The CDR3 is CATSRDKTDTQYF. The CDR3, as DNA: TGTGCCACCAGCAGAGATAAGACAGATACGCAGTATTTT.

This chain uses TRBV5-5 with TRBJ2-3, with 7 bases matching TRBD1. The CDR3 loop spans 15 amino acids. The ends lost 0 bases at V and 5 bases at J; junction bases unmatched: 6. In germline, CDR1 is SGHKS, CDR2 YYEKEE (reference sequence). The CDR3 nucleotides are TGTGCCAGCAGCTTGGAAGGGGGCGCGGGAGATACGCAGTATTTT. Translated, it gives CASSLEGGAGDTQYF.

CDR3 coding DNA: TGTGCCAGCAAGGGGACATTCGCCTCCTACGAGCAGTACTTC. Translated: CASKGTFASYEQYF. The chain is built from TRBV2 and TRBJ2-7; D may be TRBD1 (6 bases). Germline lookup yields CDR1 SNHLY and CDR2 FYNNEI. Trimming shortened V by 7 bases and J by 0 bases, and 13 bases separated the two germline ends. The CDR3 has 14 amino acids.

This chain connects TRBV9 to TRBJ2-3; D not certain. CDR1 is SGDLS, CDR2 YYNGEE, per germline. V was shortened by 0 bases and J by 11 bases, with 10 bases between the two germline ends. The CDR3 is made up of 12 amino acids. The CDR3 DNA is TGTGCCAGCAGCGTAGAAGACCAAATGCAGTATTTT. As protein: CASSVEDQMQYF.

The genes are TRBV27 and TRBJ2-7; the D gene could be TRBD1 or TRBD2 (6 bases each). Germline V gives CDR1 MNHEY, CDR2 SMNVEV (reference sequence). The V gene lost 5 bases and the J gene lost 6 bases, with 23 bases spanning the gap. CDR3 length: 16 amino acids. The chain's CDR3 is CASSKGDFSVQVEQYF. In DNA, the CDR3 is TGTGCCAGCAGTAAGGGGGACTTCTCAGTACAAGTCGAGCAGTACTTC.

V and J are TRBV7-9 and TRBJ2-1, with 7 bases that match TRBD2. Trimming removed 5 bases from V and 1 base from J; junction bases left unmatched: 17. CDR1 and CDR2 (germline): SEHNR, FQNEAQ (reference sequence). The CDR3 covers 19 residues. CDR3 sequence: CASSGGLVKGTESYNEQFF. DNA for the CDR3: TGTGCCAGCAGCGGCGGACTAGTAAAAGGTACCGAATCCTACAATGAGCAGTTCTTC.

The chain recombines TRBV28 with TRBJ2-7; TRBD2 matches 7 bases. The junction had 6 bases not matched to a gene; V was cut back by 7 bases and J by 6 bases. The CDR3 totals 12 residues. The germline V gene encodes CDR1 MDHEN and CDR2 SYDVKM. The CDR3 spells CASKPGRGEQYF. CDR3 DNA sequence: TGTGCCAGCAAGCCAGGGAGGGGCGAGCAGTACTTC.

The chain uses TRBV11-2 and TRBJ1-1, with unresolved D. V gave up 4 bases and J gave up 4 bases, with 10 bases separating them. The CDR3 runs 13 residues. Germline values: CDR1 SGHAT, CDR2 FQNNGV. CDR3 in amino acids: CASSSTLITEAFF. The CDR3 DNA sequence: TGTGCCAGCAGCTCCACCCTTATCACTGAAGCTTTCTTT.

This clone appeared a single time. V is TRBV7-8 and J is TRBJ2-3; D remains ambiguous. V was trimmed by 5 bases and J by 6 bases, leaving 9 bases between them. The CDR3 loop spans 12 amino acids. The V gene's germline CDR1 is SGHVS and CDR2 FQNEAQ. The CDR3 DNA is TGTGCCAGCAGCCGCTCCTCGGATACGCAGTATTTT. Translated, it gives CASSRSSDTQYF. The full variable domain, with the rest looked up from reference TRBV7-8 and TRBJ2-3, is GAGVSQSPRYKVAKRGQDVALRCDPISGHVSLFWYQQALGQGPEFLTYFQNEAQLDKSGLPSDRFFAERPEGSVSTLKIQRTQQEDSAVYLCASSRSSDTQYFGPGTRLTVL.

DNA of the CDR3: TGTGCCAGTACCCCTTATGCTAACTTCGGCTACACCTTC. Protein sequence: CASTPYANFGYTF. The gene calls are TRBV19 and TRBJ1-2; D ambiguous. V lost 7 bases to trimming and J lost 8 bases, with 17 bases between them. Germline V gene data show CDR1 as LNHDA and CDR2 as SQIVND (reference sequence). The CDR3 totals 13 residues.